Reported below is one T cell receptor beta chain. Its antigen remains unidentified. The input lacks base qualities; no much larger clone sits a single base away. This sample was included in a study of blood T cell repertoires in COVID-19 (dated by TCRdb to 2020 to 2021). Broadly, across the study: Collaborator samples came from the United States, Italy and Spain and covered acute and convalescent phases of COVID-19. The material from the prospective study consisted of cDNA or gDNA derived from T cells, B-cell-depleted T cells, or PBMCs. Deeply sampled blood TCRbeta repertoires from subjects exposed to, actively infected with, or recovered from COVID-19 were included in the dataset. A freely available public database, intended as a resource for researchers studying the immune response to SARS-CoV-2, is where the repertoires were released. Samples were obtained from the ongoing ImmuneRACE study (first 160 participants) and from 1,254 subjects provided by 6 global collaborators. Sample metadata almost always included a de-identified subject ID, COVID-19 status, age in years and sex. HLA class I and class II types, where available, came from metadata supplied by the sample provider rather than from assay-based typing.

Each collaborating institution followed its own protocols to collect whole blood in K2EDTA tubes. For TCRbeta analysis, collaborators shipped samples as frozen whole blood, isolated PBMCs, or DNA extracted from either of those sample types. Points the paper makes about the study in general: The amount of clinical and demographic metadata varied by source and participant and was provided uncurated.

The immunoSEQ Assay, a bias-controlled multiplex PCR, was used to amplify TCRbeta CDR3 regions from genomic DNA. Processing in the source paper ran as follows. The number of nucleated cells in each sample was estimated from the amplification of reference gene primers within the assay. To quantify the absolute abundance of each unique TCRbeta CDR3 rearrangement, sequence reads were collapsed and filtered. For each sample, productive Simpson clonality was calculated by taking the square root of Simpson's diversity index across productive rearrangements. Here the immuneACCESS table is served through TCRdb, limited to in-frame sequences with V and J called. Missing clones are a known gap in these copies; in checked studies unresolved V genes cover under half, and the rest lacks a known reason. The D gene and trimming were derived from the DNA, and the V and J assignments and clone size from that table. Across this sample there are 40,000 to 45,000 clones, with about 77% seen only once. The ten largest clonotypes hold about 29% of the sample.

The source of this sequence is a man older than 75 with acute or convalescent COVID-19. Sequenced input: peripheral blood.

The nucleotide sequence reads TGTGCCAGCACCCCGACGAGGGCCACAGATACGCAGTATTTT. The translation is CASTPTRATDTQYF. The chain joins TRBV5-8 to TRBJ2-3, with TRBD2 tentatively as D gene (5 bases match). CDR1 and CDR2 are drawn from the germline V gene: SGHTS, YDEGEE. Its CDR3 holds 14 amino acids, cysteine through phenylalanine. Of all the DNA, just the CDR3 is kept, 42 bases in frame from base 1. V loses 6 bases, J loses 2 bases, and the germline ends lie 13 bases apart.